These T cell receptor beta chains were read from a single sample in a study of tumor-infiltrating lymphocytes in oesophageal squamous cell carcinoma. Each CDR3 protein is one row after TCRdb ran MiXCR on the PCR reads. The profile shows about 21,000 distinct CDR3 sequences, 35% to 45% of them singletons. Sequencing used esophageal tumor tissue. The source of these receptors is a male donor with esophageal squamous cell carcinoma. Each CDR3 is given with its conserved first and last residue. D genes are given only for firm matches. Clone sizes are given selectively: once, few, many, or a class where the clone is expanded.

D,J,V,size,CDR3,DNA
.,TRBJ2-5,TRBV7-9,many,CASSSRPRDNQETQYF,TGTGCCAGCAGCTCCCGGCCAAGGGACAACCAAGAGACCCAGTACTTC
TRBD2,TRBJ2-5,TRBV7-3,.,CASSLGGGLETQYF,TGTGCCAGCAGCTTGGGGGGGGGACTGGAGACCCAGTACTTC
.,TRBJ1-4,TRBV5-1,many,CASSLDVRQPEKLFF,TGCGCCAGCAGCTTGGATGTTAGACAGCCTGAAAAACTGTTTTTT
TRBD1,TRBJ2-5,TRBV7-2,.,CASSLGDRGYQETQYF,TGTGCCAGCAGCTTAGGGGACAGGGGATACCAAGAGACCCAGTACTTC
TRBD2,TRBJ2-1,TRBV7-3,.,CASSKWTSGTTYNEQFF,TGTGCCAGCAGCAAATGGACTAGCGGGACTACCTACAATGAGCAGTTCTTC
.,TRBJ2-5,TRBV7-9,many,CASSLAGRETQYF,TGTGCCAGCAGCTTAGCGGGGCGGGAGACCCAGTACTTC
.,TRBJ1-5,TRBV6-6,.,CASSYRLGDQPQHF,TGTGCCAGCAGTTATAGACTTGGAGACCAGCCCCAGCATTTT
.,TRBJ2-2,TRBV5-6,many,CASSRDYTGELFF,TGTGCCAGCAGCCGAGATTACACCGGGGAGCTGTTTTTT
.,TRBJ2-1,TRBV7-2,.,CASSLASVGYNEQFF,TGTGCCAGCAGCTTAGCTAGTGTTGGGTACAATGAGCAGTTCTTC
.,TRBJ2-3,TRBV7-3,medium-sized,CASSLSGPGADTQYF,TGTGCCAGCAGCTTAAGTGGCCCGGGGGCAGATACGCAGTATTTT
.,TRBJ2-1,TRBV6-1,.,CASSERGTGNEQFF,TGTGCCAGCAGTGAAAGGGGGACGGGGAATGAGCAGTTCTTC
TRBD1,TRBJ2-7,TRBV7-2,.,CASSLAGTGGTEQYF,TGTGCCAGCAGCTTAGCCGGGACAGGGGGCACCGAGCAGTACTTC
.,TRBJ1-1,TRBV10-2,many,CASSGSANTEAFF,TGCGCCAGCAGTGGGTCAGCGAACACTGAAGCTTTCTTT
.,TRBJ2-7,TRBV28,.,CASRTDYKYNEQYF,TGTGCCAGCAGGACGGACTACAAGTACAATGAGCAGTACTTC
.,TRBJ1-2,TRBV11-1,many,CASSAAPNYGYTF,TGTGCCAGCAGCGCAGCACCTAACTATGGCTACACCTTC
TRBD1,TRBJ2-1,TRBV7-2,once,CASSSGQGLGEQFF,TGTGCCAGCAGCTCGGGACAGGGATTGGGCGAGCAGTTCTTC
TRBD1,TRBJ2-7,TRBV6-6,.,CASTRDRGAYEQYF,TGTGCCAGCACGCGGGACAGGGGGGCCTACGAGCAGTACTTC
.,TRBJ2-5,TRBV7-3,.,CASSLTGIGQETQYF,TGTGCCAGCAGCCTTACAGGTATCGGGCAAGAGACCCAGTACTTC
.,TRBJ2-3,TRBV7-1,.,CASSQGTGTRIF,TGTGCCAGCAGCCAAGGGACGGGGACGCGGATCTTT
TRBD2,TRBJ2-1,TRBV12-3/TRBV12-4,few,CASILRRGGVDEQFF,TGTGCCAGCATTCTAAGGCGGGGGGGCGTCGATGAGCAGTTCTTC
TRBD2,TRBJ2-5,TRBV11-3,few,CASSGRLAPQETQYF,TGTGCCAGCAGCGGACGACTAGCTCCCCAAGAGACCCAGTACTTC
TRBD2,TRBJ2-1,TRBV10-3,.,CAISAKGLAGGYNEQFF,TGTGCCATCAGTGCCAAAGGACTAGCGGGAGGATACAATGAGCAGTTCTTC
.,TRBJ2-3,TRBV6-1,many,CASSYALGDTQYF,TGTGCCAGCAGTTATGCTTTAGGAGATACGCAGTATTTT
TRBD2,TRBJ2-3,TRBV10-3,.,CAISGTSGTSTDTQYF,TGTGCCATCAGTGGGACTAGCGGGACTAGCACAGATACGCAGTATTTT
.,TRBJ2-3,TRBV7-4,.,CASSFGQGTDTQYF,TGTGCCAGCAGCTTCGGGCAGGGAACAGATACGCAGTATTTT
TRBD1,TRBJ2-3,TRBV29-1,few,CSVLGRQGTGEFRTDTQYF,TGCAGCGTCCTGGGGCGGCAGGGGACAGGAGAGTTCCGCACAGATACGCAGTATTTT